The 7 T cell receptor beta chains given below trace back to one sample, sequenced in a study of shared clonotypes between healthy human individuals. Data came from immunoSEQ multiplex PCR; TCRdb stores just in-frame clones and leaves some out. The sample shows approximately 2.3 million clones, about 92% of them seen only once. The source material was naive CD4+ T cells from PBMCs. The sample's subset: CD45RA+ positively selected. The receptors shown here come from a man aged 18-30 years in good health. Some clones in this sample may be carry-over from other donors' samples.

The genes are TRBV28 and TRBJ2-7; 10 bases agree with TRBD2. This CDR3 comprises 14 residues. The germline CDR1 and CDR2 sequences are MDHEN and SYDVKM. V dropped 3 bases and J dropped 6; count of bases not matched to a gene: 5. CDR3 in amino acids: CASSFGLAGVEQYF. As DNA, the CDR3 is TGTGCCAGCAGTTTTGGTCTAGCGGGAGTCGAGCAGTACTTC.

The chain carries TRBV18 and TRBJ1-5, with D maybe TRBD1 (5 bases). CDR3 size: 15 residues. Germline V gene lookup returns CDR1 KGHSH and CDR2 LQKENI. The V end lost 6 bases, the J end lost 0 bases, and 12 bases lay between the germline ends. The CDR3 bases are TGTGCCAGCTCTCGACAGCGAAATAGCAATCAGCCCCAGCATTTT. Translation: CASSRQRNSNQPQHF.

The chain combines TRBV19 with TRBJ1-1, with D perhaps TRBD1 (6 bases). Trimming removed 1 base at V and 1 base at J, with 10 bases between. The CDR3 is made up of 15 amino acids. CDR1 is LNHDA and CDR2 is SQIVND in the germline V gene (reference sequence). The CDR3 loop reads CASSIGRGGNTEAFF. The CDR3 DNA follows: TGTGCCAGTAGTATAGGCAGGGGAGGGAACACTGAAGCTTTCTTT. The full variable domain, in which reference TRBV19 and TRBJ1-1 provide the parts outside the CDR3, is DGGITQSPKYLFRKEGQNVTLSCEQNLNHDAMYWYRQDPGQGLRLIYYSQIVNDFQKGDIAEGYSVSREKKESFPLTVTSAQKNPTAFYLCASSIGRGGNTEAFFGQGTRLTVV.

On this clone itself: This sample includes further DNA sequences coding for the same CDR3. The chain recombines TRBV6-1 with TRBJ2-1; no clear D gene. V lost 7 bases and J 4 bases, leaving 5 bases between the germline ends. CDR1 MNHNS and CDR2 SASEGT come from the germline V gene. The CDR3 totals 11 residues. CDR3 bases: TGTGCCAGCACCGGTTACAATGAGCAGTTCTTC. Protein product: CASTGYNEQFF.

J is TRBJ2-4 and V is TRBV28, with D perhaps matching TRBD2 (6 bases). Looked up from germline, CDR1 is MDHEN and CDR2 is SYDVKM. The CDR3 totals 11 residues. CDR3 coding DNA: TGTGCTAGCTACGGGGGAAGCATTCAGTACTTC. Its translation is CASYGGSIQYF. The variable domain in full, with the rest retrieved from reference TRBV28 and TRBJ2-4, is DVKVTQSSRYLVKRTGEKVFLECVQDMDHENMFWYRQDPGLGLRLIYFSYDVKMKEKGDIPEGYSVSREKKERFSLILESASTNQTSMYLCASYGGSIQYFGAGTRLSVL.

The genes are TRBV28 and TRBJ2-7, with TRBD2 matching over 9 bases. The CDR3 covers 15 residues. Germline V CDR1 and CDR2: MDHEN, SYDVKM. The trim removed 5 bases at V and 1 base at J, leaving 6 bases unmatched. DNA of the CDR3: TGTGCCAGCAGTACTACGACTAGCGGATCCTACGAGCAGTACTTC. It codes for CASSTTTSGSYEQYF.

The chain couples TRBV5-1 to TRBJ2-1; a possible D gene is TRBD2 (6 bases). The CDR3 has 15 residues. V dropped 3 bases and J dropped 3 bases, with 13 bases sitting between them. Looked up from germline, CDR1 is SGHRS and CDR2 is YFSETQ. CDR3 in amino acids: CASSSGTQIYNEQFF. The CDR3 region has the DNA TGCGCCAGCAGCTCCGGGACTCAAATCTACAATGAGCAGTTCTTC.